These 21 T cell receptor beta chains were sequenced from one sample in a study of blood T cell repertoires in COVID-19. The table came from immunoSEQ multiplex PCR; TCRdb's copy has only in-frame clones and leaves some out. Of about 120,000 clones listed, 85% to 90% are singletons. Material: peripheral blood. The receptors stem from a man older than 75 with acute or convalescent COVID-19.

The genes are TRBV25-1 and TRBJ1-4, with D possibly TRBD1 on 5 matching bases. CDR3 length equals 16 residues. CDR1 is MGHDK and CDR2 is SYGVNS in the germline V gene. The V end was cut by 7 bases, the J end by 6 bases, with 21 bases between. The CDR3 reads CASNRSAQGGDEKLFF. The CDR3 nucleotides read TGTGCCAGCAACCGGTCGGCGCAGGGAGGGGATGAAAAACTGTTTTTT.

The chain links TRBV5-4 to TRBJ1-1, with 7 positions matching TRBD1. Losses at the gene ends were 4 bases for V and 3 bases for J; bases not matched to a gene: 9. CDR3 size: 15 residues. CDR1 and CDR2 (germline): SGHNT, YYREEE (reference sequence). The CDR3 here is CASSPGDREYTEAFF. In DNA, the CDR3 is TGTGCCAGCAGCCCAGGGGACAGAGAGTACACTGAAGCTTTCTTT.

V and J are TRBV6-6 and TRBJ2-2; the D gene is possibly TRBD2 (6 bases). Germline loops: CDR1 MNHNY, CDR2 SVGAGI (reference sequence). V dropped 2 bases and J dropped 5 bases, with 9 bases sitting between them. This CDR3 spans 14 amino acids. The chain's CDR3 is CASSYVGRTGELFF. In nucleotides, the CDR3 is TGTGCCAGCAGTTACGTAGGGAGGACCGGGGAGCTGTTTTTT.

The rearrangement links TRBV12-3 or TRBV12-4 to TRBJ1-5, with D unclear. This CDR3 contains 13 residues. Deletions cut 8 bases from V and 4 bases from J, with 12 bases between. CDR3 nucleotide sequence: TGTGCCAGCGCGGGTGTCGGGAATCAGCCCCAGCATTTT. Amino acids: CASAGVGNQPQHF.

The chain is built from TRBV4-1 and TRBJ1-4, with 7 bases lining up with TRBD1. Germline values: CDR1 MGHRA, CDR2 YSYEKL. CDR3 length equals 16 residues. V shed 3 bases, J shed 4 bases, and the junction held 8 bases outside the gene matches. The CDR3 loop reads CASSQGTGQHNEKLFF. DNA of the CDR3: TGCGCCAGCAGCCAGGGGACGGGACAGCATAATGAAAAACTGTTTTTT.

This chain joins TRBV15 and TRBJ1-5, with 8 bases that match TRBD1. This CDR3 is 17 amino acids long. CDR1 and CDR2 (germline): LNHNV, YYDKDF (reference sequence). The ends lost 3 bases at V and 0 bases at J; junction bases unmatched: 7. CDR3 coding DNA: TGTGCCACCAGCAGGGGGCCTGACAGGGGTAGCAATCAGCCCCAGCATTTT. This codes for CATSRGPDRGSNQPQHF.

V is TRBV5-4 and J is TRBJ1-3; no definite D call. V lost 4 bases and J 0 bases, leaving 11 bases between the germline ends. CDR3 size: 15 residues. Germline loops: CDR1 SGHNT, CDR2 YYREEE (reference sequence). In nucleotides, the CDR3 is TGTGCCAGCAGCCTGGGATCAGGCTCTGGAAACACCATATATTTT. It yields the protein CASSLGSGSGNTIYF.

The sample holds a few counts of this clone. DNA for the CDR3: TGTGCCAGCAGCCAAGGGGGACAGCCCTCCTACGAGCAGTACTTC. The encoded protein is CASSQGGQPSYEQYF. The rearrangement uses TRBV3-1 (or the pseudogene TRBV3-2) and TRBJ2-7, with 7 bases aligning to TRBD1. The CDR3 contains 15 residues. The J segment lost 0 bases and the V segment lost 1 base, leaving 3 bases of the junction unmatched. Germline V gene data show CDR1 as LGHDT and CDR2 as YNNKEL (reference sequence).

This chain connects TRBV5-1 to TRBJ1-4; the D gene is possibly TRBD1 (6 bases). In germline, CDR1 is SGHRS, CDR2 YFSETQ. Trimming took 3 bases from V and 3 from J, leaving 12 bases between them. CDR3 length: 15 residues. The CDR3 region is CASSSSGAPNEKLFF. The DNA of the CDR3 is TGCGCCAGCAGCTCCTCAGGGGCTCCTAATGAAAAACTGTTTTTT.

The chain has TRBV19 and TRBJ1-4; unclear D gene. The CDR3 sequence is 15 residues long. The V end was cut by 2 bases, the J end by 2 bases, with 9 bases between. Per the germline V gene, CDR1 is LNHDA and CDR2 is SQIVND (reference sequence). The CDR3 sequence: CASSISSGTNEKLFF. In DNA, the CDR3 is TGTGCCAGTAGTATATCGTCGGGGACTAATGAAAAACTGTTTTTT.

This clone was seen a few times. This chain joins TRBV6-5 and TRBJ1-5; perhaps TRBD1 as D (6 bases). V lost 6 bases and J 4 bases, leaving 13 bases between the germline ends. This CDR3 contains 14 residues. Germline assignment: CDR1 MNHEY and CDR2 SVGAGI. The CDR3 nucleotides read TGTGCCAGCAGCGGCCGACAGGCTAATCAGCCCCAGCATTTT. This encodes CASSGRQANQPQHF.

J is TRBJ1-3 and V is TRBV6-6; the D gene is possibly TRBD1 (6 bases). Trimming took 7 bases from V and 8 from J, leaving 9 bases between them. This CDR3 region has 11 residues. Germline V gene data show CDR1 as MNHNY and CDR2 as SVGAGI (reference sequence). In DNA, the CDR3 is TGTGCCAGCAACAGGGAGCACACCATATATTTT. The encoded protein is CASNREHTIYF.

The genes are TRBV5-1 and TRBJ2-5, with 9 bases matching TRBD2. CDR3 size: 18 residues. Germline CDR1 SGHRS, CDR2 YFSETQ. V gave up 3 bases and J gave up 2 bases; unmatched junction bases: 14. DNA for the CDR3: TGCGCCAGCAGCTCCCCTCTTCCGGGACTAGCAGATCAAGAGACCCAGTACTTC. Amino acid sequence: CASSSPLPGLADQETQYF. Using reference TRBV5-1 and TRBJ2-5 for the parts outside the CDR3, the full variable domain is KAGVTQTPRYLIKTRGQQVTLSCSPISGHRSVSWYQQTPGQGLQFLFEYFSETQRNKGNFPGRFSGRQFSNSRSEMNVSTLELGDSALYLCASSSPLPGLADQETQYFGPGTRLLVL.

The chain links TRBV19 to TRBJ1-2; 7 positions agree with TRBD1. V shed 7 bases, J shed 4 bases, and the junction held 9 bases outside the gene matches. This CDR3 has 14 residues. Germline CDR1 and CDR2: LNHDA and SQIVND (reference sequence). Here the CDR3 DNA reads TGTGCCAGTATTCCCAGGGGGTCCTCCTATGGCTACACCTTC. Translated, it gives CASIPRGSSYGYTF.

This chain joins TRBV6-2 or TRBV6-3 and TRBJ1-3; maybe TRBD1 (6 bases). There are 15 residues in the CDR3. Germline CDR1 is MNHEY and CDR2 is SVGEGT. The V end lost 6 bases, the J end lost 6 bases, and 18 bases lay between the germline ends. The CDR3 sequence: CASSPWGQSENTIYF. The CDR3 DNA reads as TGTGCCAGCAGCCCCTGGGGGCAATCGGAAAACACCATATATTTT.

The gene calls are TRBV2 and TRBJ1-5; D not certain. The CDR3 runs to 15 residues. The V gene lost 7 bases and the J gene lost 2 bases, with 15 bases spanning the gap. Germline-derived CDR1 and CDR2 are SNHLY and FYNNEI. The CDR3 loop is CASTPTGEGNQPQHF. CDR3 DNA sequence: TGTGCCAGCACCCCGACCGGGGAGGGCAATCAGCCCCAGCATTTT.

The chain is built from TRBV5-1 and TRBJ1-1, with D possibly matching TRBD1 (6 bases). V lost 3 bases, J lost 0 bases, and 9 bases lay in between. Germline V gene sequence: CDR1 SGHRS, CDR2 YFSETQ. This CDR3 is 14 amino acids long. This CDR3 reads CASSSGTMNTEAFF. The CDR3 region has the DNA TGCGCCAGCAGCTCCGGGACAATGAACACTGAAGCTTTCTTT.

The genes are TRBV28 and TRBJ1-2; 7 bases are shared with TRBD1. This CDR3 has 13 residues. V gave up 3 bases and J gave up 4 bases; unmatched junction bases: 2. CDR1 is MDHEN, CDR2 SYDVKM, per germline. CDR3 sequence reads: CASSLNRGYGYTF. In DNA form, the CDR3 reads TGTGCCAGCAGTTTGAACAGGGGCTATGGCTACACCTTC.

This chain joins TRBV19 and TRBJ2-2; 8 nucleotides agree with TRBD1. V shed 6 bases, J shed 5 bases, and the junction held 8 bases outside the gene matches. CDR1 LNHDA and CDR2 SQIVND come from the germline V gene (reference sequence). CDR3 size: 15 residues. The CDR3 DNA sequence: TGTGCCAGTAGCCGCCTCGGACAGGGTACCGGGGAGCTGTTTTTT. Translating it yields CASSRLGQGTGELFF.

This chain joins TRBV18 and TRBJ1-2; 7 bases match TRBD1. The germline gives CDR1 KGHSH, CDR2 LQKENI. J lost 2 bases, V lost 3 bases, and 15 bases had no gene match. The CDR3 loop spans 18 amino acids. The CDR3 region is CASSPGRQGGTGNYGYTF. CDR3 nucleotides: TGTGCCAGCTCACCGGGGAGACAGGGAGGAACTGGGAACTATGGCTACACCTTC.

The rearrangement links TRBV5-1 to TRBJ1-5; D remains unclear. This CDR3 is 15 amino acids long. Germline loops: CDR1 SGHRS, CDR2 YFSETQ. V was cut by 0 bases and J by 2 bases, with 9 bases left in between. For the CDR3, the DNA is TGCGCCAGCAGCTTGGGAGGTATCGGCAATCAGCCCCAGCATTTT. Its protein is CASSLGGIGNQPQHF.